A selection of T cell receptor beta chains follows, all from one sample in a study of T cell repertoires in cytomegalovirus infection. TCRdb fed the reads into MiXCR, producing one record per CDR3 protein. The sample lists under 150,000 distinct CDR3 sequences, under 35% occurring once. Their antigens are not known. The sample consisted of CD8+ T cells from cultured PBMCs, taken from culture after CMV antigen stimulation. The receptors come from a human donor in good health (CMV status not recorded). Some clones in this sample may be carry-over from other donors' samples. CDR3s include the opening cysteine and the closing phenylalanine or tryptophan. Each record gives: J gene, V gene, clone size, D gene, CDR3 protein, CDR3 DNA. D genes are given only for firm matches. Size values are once, few and many counts, or a class for expanded clones, and some rows have none.

TRBJ2-2 TRBV6-5 once TRBD1 CASSFSTGGMTGELFF TGTGCCAGCAGTTTTTCGACAGGGGGCATGACCGGGGAGCTGTTTTTT
TRBJ2-5 TRBV6-5 many . CASSYGTTPAQETQYF TGTGCCAGCAGTTACGGGACAACTCCTGCTCAAGAGACCCAGTACTTC
TRBJ2-7 TRBV6-5 . TRBD1 CASSYFTGDEQYF TGTGCCAGCAGTTACTTCACAGGGGATGAGCAGTACTTC
TRBJ2-3 TRBV7-2 . . CASSLGIRRSGRTDTQYF TGTGCCAGCAGCTTAGGGATCCGACGAAGCGGTCGGACAGATACGCAGTATTTT
TRBJ1-1 TRBV10-3 many . CAISEYQEYEAFF TGTGCCATCAGTGAGTACCAGGAGTATGAAGCTTTCTTT
TRBJ2-4 TRBV12-3/TRBV12-4 . TRBD2 CASTNWGGKNIQYF TGTGCCAGCACCAACTGGGGGGGCAAAAACATTCAGTACTTC
TRBJ2-5 TRBV7-9 . . CASSWEETQYF TGTGCCAGCAGCTGGGAAGAGACCCAGTACTTC
TRBJ2-7 TRBV29-1 once . CSVITPTGKGYEQYF TGCAGCGTGATCACCCCCACAGGGAAGGGGTACGAGCAGTACTTC
TRBJ2-3 TRBV9 once . CASSVGTDTQYF TGTGCCAGCAGCGTAGGAACAGATACGCAGTATTTT
TRBJ2-7 TRBV7-2 many . CASSSRDIVFYEQYF TGTGCCAGCAGCTCCCGGGACATCGTATTCTACGAGCAGTACTTC
TRBJ2-7 TRBV10-3 . . CATETGRSSYEQYF TGTGCCACCGAGACAGGCCGAAGCTCCTACGAGCAGTACTTC
TRBJ2-7 TRBV7-2 . . CASSLDILSEQYF TGTGCCAGCAGCTTAGATATTTTGAGCGAGCAGTACTTC
TRBJ1-5 TRBV7-2 . . CASSLAFYGQQPQHF TGTGCCAGCAGCTTAGCGTTCTATGGTCAGCAGCCCCAGCATTTT
TRBJ1-5 TRBV5-5 . . CASSPWDGNQPQHF TGTGCCAGCAGCCCCTGGGATGGCAATCAGCCCCAGCATTTT
TRBJ1-1 TRBV20-1 . TRBD1 CSGGQGGAEAFF TGCAGTGGGGGACAGGGCGGGGCTGAAGCTTTCTTT
TRBJ2-2 TRBV18 . . CASSPPVSTGELFF TGTGCCAGCTCACCACCGGTGAGCACCGGGGAGCTGTTTTTT
TRBJ2-1 TRBV3-1 . . CASSQERLQPREQFF TGTGCCAGCAGCCAAGAAAGGCTCCAGCCCCGTGAGCAGTTCTTC
TRBJ2-7 TRBV29-1 . TRBD1 CSVEGQGLDDEQYF TGCAGCGTTGAAGGACAGGGGCTTGATGACGAGCAGTACTTC
TRBJ1-1 TRBV7-2 many . CASSELGPTGTEAFF TGTGCCAGCAGCGAACTAGGACCCACGGGGACTGAAGCTTTCTTT
TRBJ1-1 TRBV12-3/TRBV12-4 many . CASRNQINTEAFF TGTGCCAGCAGAAACCAGATTAACACTGAAGCTTTCTTT
TRBJ2-7 TRBV4-3 few . CASSQSRGTYEQYF TGCGCCAGCAGCCAATCCAGGGGCACCTACGAGCAGTACTTC
TRBJ2-4 TRBV10-3 few . CAISEPGRDLHIQYF TGTGCCATCAGTGAGCCCGGCAGGGATCTGCACATTCAGTACTTC
TRBJ1-3 TRBV19 once TRBD1 CASRATGAQGNTIYF TGTGCCAGTCGAGCCACAGGGGCGCAGGGAAACACCATATATTTT
TRBJ2-4 TRBV5-5 few . CASSLVPLALAKNIQYF TGTGCCAGCAGCTTGGTACCCTTGGCCCTAGCCAAAAACATTCAGTACTTC
TRBJ2-2 TRBV6-4 few . CASSDLWGDNTGELFF TGTGCCAGCAGTGACTTATGGGGGGATAACACCGGGGAGCTGTTTTTT
TRBJ1-1 TRBV6-6 . . CASSYVGAAYNAEAFF TGTGCCAGCAGTTACGTGGGGGCGGCTTACAACGCTGAAGCTTTCTTT
TRBJ2-3 TRBV7-8 many . CASSLGTGSLHTDTQYF TGTGCCAGCAGCTTAGGCACCGGGTCGCTACACACAGATACGCAGTATTTT
TRBJ2-7 TRBV28 . . CASSYVITYEQYF TGTGCCAGCAGTTACGTCATTACCTACGAGCAGTACTTC
TRBJ2-1 TRBV7-3 . TRBD2 CASRISGGPAYNEQFF TGTGCCAGCAGGATCAGCGGGGGGCCGGCCTACAATGAGCAGTTCTTC
TRBJ2-7 TRBV27 . . CASSFGDPRYEQYF TGTGCCAGCAGTTTCGGGGACCCTCGCTACGAGCAGTACTTC
TRBJ1-5 TRBV5-5 . . CASSPGRGNQPQHF TGTGCCAGCAGCCCCGGACGAGGAAATCAGCCCCAGCATTTT